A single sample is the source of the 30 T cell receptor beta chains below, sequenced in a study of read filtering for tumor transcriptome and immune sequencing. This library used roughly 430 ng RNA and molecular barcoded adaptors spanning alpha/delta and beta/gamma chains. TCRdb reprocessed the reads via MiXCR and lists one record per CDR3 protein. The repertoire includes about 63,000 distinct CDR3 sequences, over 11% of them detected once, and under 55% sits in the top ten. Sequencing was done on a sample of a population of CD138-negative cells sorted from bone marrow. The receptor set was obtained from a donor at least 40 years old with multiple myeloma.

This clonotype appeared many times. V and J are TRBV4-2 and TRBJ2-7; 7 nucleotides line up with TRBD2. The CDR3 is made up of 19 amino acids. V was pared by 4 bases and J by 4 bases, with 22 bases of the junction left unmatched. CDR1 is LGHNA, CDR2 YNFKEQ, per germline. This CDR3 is CASSRILPSRDYSLYEQYF. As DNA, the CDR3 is TGTGCCAGCAGCCGAATACTACCTTCCCGGGACTATTCTTTGTACGAGCAGTACTTC.

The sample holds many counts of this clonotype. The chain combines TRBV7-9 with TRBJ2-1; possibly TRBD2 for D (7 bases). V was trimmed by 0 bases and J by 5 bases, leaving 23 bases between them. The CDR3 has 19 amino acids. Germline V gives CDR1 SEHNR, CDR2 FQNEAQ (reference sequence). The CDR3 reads CASSLADWGGPSWDNEQFF. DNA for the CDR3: TGTGCCAGCAGCTTAGCGGATTGGGGGGGCCCGTCGTGGGACAATGAGCAGTTCTTC.

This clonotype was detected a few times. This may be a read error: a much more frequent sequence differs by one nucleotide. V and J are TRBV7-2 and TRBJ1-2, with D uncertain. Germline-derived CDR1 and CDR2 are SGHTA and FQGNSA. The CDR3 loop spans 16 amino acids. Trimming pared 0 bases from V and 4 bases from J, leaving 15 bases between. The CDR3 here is CASSLASDFGSYGYTF. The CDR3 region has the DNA TGTGCCAGCAGCTTAGCTTCGGACTTCGGGAGCTATGGCTACACCTTC.

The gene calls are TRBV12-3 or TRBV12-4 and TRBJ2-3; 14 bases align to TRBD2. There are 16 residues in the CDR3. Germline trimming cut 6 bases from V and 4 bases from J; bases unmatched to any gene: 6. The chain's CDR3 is CASRVGLAGGADTQYF. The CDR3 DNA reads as TGTGCCAGCAGAGTCGGACTAGCGGGAGGTGCAGATACGCAGTATTTT.

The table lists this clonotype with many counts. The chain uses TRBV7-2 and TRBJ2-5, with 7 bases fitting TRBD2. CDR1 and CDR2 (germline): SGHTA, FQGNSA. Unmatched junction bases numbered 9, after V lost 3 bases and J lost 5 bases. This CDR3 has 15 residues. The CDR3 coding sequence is TGTGCCAGCAGCTTGGGGGGGAGGGAGGTGGAGACCCAGTACTTC. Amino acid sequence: CASSLGGREVETQYF.

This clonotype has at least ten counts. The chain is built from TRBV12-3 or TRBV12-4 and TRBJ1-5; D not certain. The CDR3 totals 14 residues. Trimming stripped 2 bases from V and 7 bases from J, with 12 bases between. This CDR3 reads CASSLRVVEQPQHF. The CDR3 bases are TGTGCCAGCAGTTTACGAGTTGTGGAACAGCCCCAGCATTTT.

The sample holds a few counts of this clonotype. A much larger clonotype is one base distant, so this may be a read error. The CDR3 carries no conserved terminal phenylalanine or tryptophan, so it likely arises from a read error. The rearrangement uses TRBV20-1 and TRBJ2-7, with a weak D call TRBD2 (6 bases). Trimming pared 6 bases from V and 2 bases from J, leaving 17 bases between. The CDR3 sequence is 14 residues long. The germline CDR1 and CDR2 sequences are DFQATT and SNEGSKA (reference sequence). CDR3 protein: CSAASGGKTYEQYL. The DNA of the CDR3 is TGCAGTGCCGCAAGCGGCGGGAAAACCTACGAGCAGTACCTC.

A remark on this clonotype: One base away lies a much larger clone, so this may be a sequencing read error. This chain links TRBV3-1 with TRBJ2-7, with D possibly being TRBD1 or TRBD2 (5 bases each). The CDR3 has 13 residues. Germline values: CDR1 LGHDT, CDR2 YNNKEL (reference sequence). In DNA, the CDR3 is TGTGACAGCAGCCAAGGGGACGGCTACGAGCAGTACTTC. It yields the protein CDSSQGDGYEQYF.

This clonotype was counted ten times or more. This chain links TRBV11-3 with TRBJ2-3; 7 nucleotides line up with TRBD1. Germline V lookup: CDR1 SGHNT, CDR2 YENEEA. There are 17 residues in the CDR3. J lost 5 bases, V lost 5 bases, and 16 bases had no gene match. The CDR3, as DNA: TGTGCCAGCAGCCCAACGTCAGACAGGGCGGGCGGAGATACGCAGTATTTT. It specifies CASSPTSDRAGGDTQYF. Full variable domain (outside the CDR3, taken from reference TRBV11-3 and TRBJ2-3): EAGVVQSPRYKIIEKKQPVAFWCNPISGHNTLYWYLQNLGQGPELLIRYENEEAVDDSQLPKDRFSAERLKGVDSTLKIQPAELGDSAVYLCASSPTSDRAGGDTQYFGPGTRLTVL.

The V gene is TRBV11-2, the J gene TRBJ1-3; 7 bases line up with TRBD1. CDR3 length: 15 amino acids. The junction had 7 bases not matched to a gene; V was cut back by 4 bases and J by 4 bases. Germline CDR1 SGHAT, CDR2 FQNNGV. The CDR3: CASSSTGIAGNTIYF. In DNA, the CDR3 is TGTGCCAGCAGCTCGACAGGGATCGCCGGAAACACCATATATTTT.

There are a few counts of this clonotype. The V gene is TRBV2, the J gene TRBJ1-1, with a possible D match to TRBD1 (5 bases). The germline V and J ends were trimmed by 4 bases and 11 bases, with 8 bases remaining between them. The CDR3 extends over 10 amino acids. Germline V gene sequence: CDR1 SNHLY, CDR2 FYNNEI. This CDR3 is CASSGTSAFF. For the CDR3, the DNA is TGTGCCAGCAGTGGGACATCTGCTTTCTTT. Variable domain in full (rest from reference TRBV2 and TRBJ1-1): EPEVTQTPSHQVTQMGQEVILRCVPISNHLYFYWYRQILGQKVEFLVSFYNNEISEKSEIFDDQFSVERPDGSNFTLKIRSTKLEDSAMYFCASSGTSAFFGQGTRLTVV.

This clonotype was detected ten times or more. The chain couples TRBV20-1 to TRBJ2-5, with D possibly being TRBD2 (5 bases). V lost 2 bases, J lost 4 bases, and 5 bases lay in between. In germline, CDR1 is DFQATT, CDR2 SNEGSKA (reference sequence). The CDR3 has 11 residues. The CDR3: CSARSGETQYF. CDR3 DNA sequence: TGCAGTGCTAGAAGCGGAGAGACCCAGTACTTC.

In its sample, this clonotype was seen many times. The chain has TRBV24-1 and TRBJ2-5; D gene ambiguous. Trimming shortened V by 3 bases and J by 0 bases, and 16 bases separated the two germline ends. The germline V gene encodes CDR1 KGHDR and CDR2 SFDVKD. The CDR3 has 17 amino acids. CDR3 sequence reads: CATSDPREEQYQETQYF. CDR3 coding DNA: TGTGCCACCAGTGATCCGAGAGAGGAACAGTACCAAGAGACCCAGTACTTC.

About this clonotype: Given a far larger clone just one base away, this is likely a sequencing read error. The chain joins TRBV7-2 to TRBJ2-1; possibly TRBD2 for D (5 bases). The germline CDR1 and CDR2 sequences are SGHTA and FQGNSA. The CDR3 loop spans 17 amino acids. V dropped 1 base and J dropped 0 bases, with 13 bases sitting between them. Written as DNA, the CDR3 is TGTGCCAGCAGCTTAGGTAGCGCCCTAGGCTCCTACAATGAGCAGTTCTTC. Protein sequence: CASSLGSALGSYNEQFF.

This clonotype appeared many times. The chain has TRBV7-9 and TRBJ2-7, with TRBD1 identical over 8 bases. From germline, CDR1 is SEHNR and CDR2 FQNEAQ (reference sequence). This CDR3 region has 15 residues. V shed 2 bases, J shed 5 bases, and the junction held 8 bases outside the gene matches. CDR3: CASSLPTGVIHEQYF. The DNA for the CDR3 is TGTGCCAGCAGCTTACCGACAGGGGTTATCCACGAGCAGTACTTC.

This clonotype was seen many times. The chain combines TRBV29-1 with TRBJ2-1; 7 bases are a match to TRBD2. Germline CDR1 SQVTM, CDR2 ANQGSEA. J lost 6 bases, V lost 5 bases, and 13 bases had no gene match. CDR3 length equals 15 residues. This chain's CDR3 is CSVRGTTAAINEQFF. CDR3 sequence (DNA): TGCAGCGTTCGGGGGACTACAGCTGCTATCAATGAGCAGTTCTTC.

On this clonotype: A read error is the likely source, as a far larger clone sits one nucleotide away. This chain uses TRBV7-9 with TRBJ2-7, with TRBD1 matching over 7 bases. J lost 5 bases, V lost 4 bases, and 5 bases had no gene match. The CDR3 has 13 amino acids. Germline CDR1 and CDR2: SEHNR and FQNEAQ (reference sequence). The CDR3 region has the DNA TGTGCCAGCAGCTCAGGGCAGGGGGACGAGCAGTACTTC. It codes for CASSSGQGDEQYF.

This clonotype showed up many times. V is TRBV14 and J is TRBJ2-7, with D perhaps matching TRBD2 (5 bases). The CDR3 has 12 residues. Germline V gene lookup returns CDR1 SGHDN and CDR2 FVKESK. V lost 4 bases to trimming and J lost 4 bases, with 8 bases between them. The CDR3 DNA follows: TGTGCCAGCAGCCCGGGGAGATACGAGCAGTACTTC. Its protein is CASSPGRYEQYF.

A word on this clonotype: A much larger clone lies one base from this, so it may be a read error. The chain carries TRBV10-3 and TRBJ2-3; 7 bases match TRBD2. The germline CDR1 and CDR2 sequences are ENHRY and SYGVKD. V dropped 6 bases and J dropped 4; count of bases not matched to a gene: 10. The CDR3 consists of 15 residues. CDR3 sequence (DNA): TGTGCCATCAGCCGAGGACTAGGCGACCCAGATACGCAGTATTTT. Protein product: CAISRGLGDPDTQYF.

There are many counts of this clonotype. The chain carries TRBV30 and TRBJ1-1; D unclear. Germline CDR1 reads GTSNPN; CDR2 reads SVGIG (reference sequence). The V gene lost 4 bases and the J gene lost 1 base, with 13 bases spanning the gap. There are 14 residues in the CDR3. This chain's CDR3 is CAWIPGSQNTEAFF. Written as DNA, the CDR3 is TGTGCCTGGATCCCTGGCAGCCAGAACACTGAAGCTTTCTTT.

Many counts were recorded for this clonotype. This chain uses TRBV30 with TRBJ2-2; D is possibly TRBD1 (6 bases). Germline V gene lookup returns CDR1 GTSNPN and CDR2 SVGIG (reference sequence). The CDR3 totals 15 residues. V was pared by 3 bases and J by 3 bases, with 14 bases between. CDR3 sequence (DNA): TGTGCCTGGAGGTGGTGGGGGCCCCACACCGGGGAGCTGTTTTTT. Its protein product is CAWRWWGPHTGELFF.

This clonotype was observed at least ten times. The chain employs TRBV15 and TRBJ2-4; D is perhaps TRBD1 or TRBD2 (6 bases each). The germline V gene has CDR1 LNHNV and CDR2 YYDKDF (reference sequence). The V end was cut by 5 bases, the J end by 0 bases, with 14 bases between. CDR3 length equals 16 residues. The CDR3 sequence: CATSPPGGLAKNIQYF. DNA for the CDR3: TGTGCCACCAGCCCTCCCGGGGGCCTAGCCAAAAACATTCAGTACTTC. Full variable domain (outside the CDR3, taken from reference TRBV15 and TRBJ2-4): DAMVIQNPRYQVTQFGKPVTLSCSQTLNHNVMYWYQQKSSQAPKLLFHYYDKDFNNEADTPDNFQSRRPNTSFCFLDIRSPGLGDTAMYLCATSPPGGLAKNIQYFGAGTRLSVL.

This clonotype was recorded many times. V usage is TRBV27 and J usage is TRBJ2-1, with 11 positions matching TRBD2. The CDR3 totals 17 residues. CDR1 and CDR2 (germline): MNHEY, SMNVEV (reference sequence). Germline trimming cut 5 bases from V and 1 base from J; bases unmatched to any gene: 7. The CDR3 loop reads CASSLPGLADSYNEQFF. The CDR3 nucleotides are TGTGCCAGCAGTCTACCGGGACTAGCGGATTCCTACAATGAGCAGTTCTTC.

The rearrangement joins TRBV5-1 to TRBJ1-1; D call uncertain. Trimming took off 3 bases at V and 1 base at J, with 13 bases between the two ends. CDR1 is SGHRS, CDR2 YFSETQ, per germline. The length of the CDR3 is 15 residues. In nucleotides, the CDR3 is TGCGCCAGCAGCTCGAACCCCACCGGGAACACTGAAGCTTTCTTT. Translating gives CASSSNPTGNTEAFF.

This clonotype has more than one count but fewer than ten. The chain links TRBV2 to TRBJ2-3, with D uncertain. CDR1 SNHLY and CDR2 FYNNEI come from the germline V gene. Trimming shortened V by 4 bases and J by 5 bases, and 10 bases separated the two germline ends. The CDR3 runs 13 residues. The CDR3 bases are TGTGCCAGCAGTGGAGACCTAGGAGATACGCAGTATTTT. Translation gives CASSGDLGDTQYF.

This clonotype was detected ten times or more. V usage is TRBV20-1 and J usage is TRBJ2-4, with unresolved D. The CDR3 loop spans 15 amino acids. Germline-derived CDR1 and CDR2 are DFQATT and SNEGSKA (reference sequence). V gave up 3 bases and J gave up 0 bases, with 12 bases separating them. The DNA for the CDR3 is TGCAGTGCTAGTTCCGGATCCCTAGCCAAAAACATTCAGTACTTC. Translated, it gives CSASSGSLAKNIQYF.

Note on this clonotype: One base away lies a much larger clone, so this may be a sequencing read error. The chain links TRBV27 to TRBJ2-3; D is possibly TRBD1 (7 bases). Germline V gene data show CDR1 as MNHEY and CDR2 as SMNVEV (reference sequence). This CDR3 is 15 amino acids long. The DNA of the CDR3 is TGTGCCCGCAGCAATCCAGGGGGGTTCACAGATACGCAGTATTTT. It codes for CARSNPGGFTDTQYF.

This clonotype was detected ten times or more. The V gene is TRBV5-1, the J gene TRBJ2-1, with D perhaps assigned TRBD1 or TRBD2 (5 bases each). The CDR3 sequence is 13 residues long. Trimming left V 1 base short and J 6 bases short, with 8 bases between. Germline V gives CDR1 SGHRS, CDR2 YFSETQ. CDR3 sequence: CASSLSRGNEQFF. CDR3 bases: TGCGCCAGCAGCTTGTCGAGGGGCAATGAGCAGTTCTTC.

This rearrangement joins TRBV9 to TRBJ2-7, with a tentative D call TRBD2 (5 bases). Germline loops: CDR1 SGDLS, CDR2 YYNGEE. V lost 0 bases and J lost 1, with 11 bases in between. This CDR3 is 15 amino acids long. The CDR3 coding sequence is TGTGCCAGCAGCGTAGGAGAGGGCAGATCCTACGAGCAGTACTTC. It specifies CASSVGEGRSYEQYF. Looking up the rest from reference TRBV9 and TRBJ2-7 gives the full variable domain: DSGVTQTPKHLITATGQRVTLRCSPRSGDLSVYWYQQSLDQGLQFLIQYYNGEERAKGNILERFSAQQFPDLHSELNLSSLELGDSALYFCASSVGEGRSYEQYFGPGTRLTVT.

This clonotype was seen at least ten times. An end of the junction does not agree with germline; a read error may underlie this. The CDR3 loop reads CASSSLGETQYF. The CDR3 coding sequence is TGTGCTAGCAGCTCCCTAGGAGAGACCCAGTACTTC. The chain links TRBV7-7 to TRBJ2-5; D remains unclear. The CDR3 spans 12 residues. Germline V gives CDR1 SSHAT, CDR2 FNYEAQ (reference sequence).